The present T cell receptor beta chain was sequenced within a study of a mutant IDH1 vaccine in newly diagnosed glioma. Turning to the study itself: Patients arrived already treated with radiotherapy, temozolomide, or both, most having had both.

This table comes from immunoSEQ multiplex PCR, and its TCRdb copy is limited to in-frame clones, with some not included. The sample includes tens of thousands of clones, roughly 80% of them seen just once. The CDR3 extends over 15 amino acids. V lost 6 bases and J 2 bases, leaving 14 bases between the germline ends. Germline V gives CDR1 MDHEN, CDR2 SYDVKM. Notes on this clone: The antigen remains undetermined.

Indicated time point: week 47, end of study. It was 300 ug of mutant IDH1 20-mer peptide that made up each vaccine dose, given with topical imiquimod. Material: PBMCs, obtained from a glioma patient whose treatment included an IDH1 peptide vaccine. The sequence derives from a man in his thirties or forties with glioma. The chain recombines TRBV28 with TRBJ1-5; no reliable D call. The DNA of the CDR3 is TGTGCCAGCAGCCTTGGGCGACGGGGCAATCAGCCCCAGCATTTT. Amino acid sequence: CASSLGRRGNQPQHF.